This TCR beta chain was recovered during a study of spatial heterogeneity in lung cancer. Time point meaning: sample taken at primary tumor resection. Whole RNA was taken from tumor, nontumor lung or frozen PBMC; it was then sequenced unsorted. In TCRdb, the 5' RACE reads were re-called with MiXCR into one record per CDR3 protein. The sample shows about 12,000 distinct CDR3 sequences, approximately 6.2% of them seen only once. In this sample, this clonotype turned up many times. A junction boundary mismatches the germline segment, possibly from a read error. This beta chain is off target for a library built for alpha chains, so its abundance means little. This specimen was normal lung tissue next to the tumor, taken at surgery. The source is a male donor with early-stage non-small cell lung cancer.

The CDR3 is CANSQESTGPKNIQYF. The CDR3 nucleotides are TGCGCCAACAGCCAAGAATCGACAGGGCCCAAAAACATTCAGTACTTC. This chain uses TRBV4-1 with TRBJ2-4, with 7 bases lining up with TRBD1. This CDR3 has 16 amino acids. Germline loops: CDR1 MGHRA, CDR2 YSYEKL.